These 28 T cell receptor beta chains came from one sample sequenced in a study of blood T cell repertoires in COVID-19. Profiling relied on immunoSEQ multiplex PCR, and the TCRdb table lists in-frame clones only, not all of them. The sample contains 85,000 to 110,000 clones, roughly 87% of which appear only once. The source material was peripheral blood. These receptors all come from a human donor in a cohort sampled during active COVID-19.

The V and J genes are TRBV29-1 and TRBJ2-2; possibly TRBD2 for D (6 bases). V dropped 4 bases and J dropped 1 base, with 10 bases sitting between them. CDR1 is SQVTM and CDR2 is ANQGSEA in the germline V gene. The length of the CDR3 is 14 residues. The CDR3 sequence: CSVVLARNTGELFF. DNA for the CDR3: TGCAGCGTTGTACTAGCTCGGAACACCGGGGAGCTGTTTTTT.

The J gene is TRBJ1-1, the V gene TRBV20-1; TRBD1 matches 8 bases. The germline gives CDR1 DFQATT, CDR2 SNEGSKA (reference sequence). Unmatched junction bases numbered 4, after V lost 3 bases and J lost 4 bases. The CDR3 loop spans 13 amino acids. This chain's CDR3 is CSASRRGLTEAFF. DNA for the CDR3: TGCAGTGCTAGTCGCAGGGGGCTCACTGAAGCTTTCTTT.

CDR3 in DNA: TGTGCCAGCAGCGCTGAACAAAGCTCCTACGAGCAGTACTTC. This encodes CASSAEQSSYEQYF. The chain joins TRBV9 to TRBJ2-7; no firm D call. Per germline, CDR1 SGDLS and CDR2 YYNGEE. The germline V and J ends were trimmed by 3 bases and 0 bases, with 10 bases remaining between them. This CDR3 is built from 14 residues. Looking up the rest from reference TRBV9 and TRBJ2-7 gives the full variable domain: DSGVTQTPKHLITATGQRVTLRCSPRSGDLSVYWYQQSLDQGLQFLIQYYNGEERAKGNILERFSAQQFPDLHSELNLSSLELGDSALYFCASSAEQSSYEQYFGPGTRLTVT.

CDR3 protein: CASRDRVRDGYTF. The CDR3, as DNA: TGCGCCAGCCGGGACAGGGTACGAGATGGCTACACCTTC. The chain links TRBV10-1 to TRBJ1-2; 9 bases are shared with TRBD1. The V and J ends lost 8 bases and 6 bases, in that order; junction bases with no gene match: 7. Germline V CDR1 and CDR2: WNHNN, SYGVQD (reference sequence). CDR3 size: 13 residues.

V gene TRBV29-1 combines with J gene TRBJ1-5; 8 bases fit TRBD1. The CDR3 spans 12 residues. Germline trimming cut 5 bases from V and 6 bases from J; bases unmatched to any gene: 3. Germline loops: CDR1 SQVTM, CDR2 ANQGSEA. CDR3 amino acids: CSVRQGTQPQHF. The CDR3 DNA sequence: TGCAGCGTTCGACAGGGGACTCAGCCCCAGCATTTT. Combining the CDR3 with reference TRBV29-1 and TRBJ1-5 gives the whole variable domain SAVISQKPSRDICQRGTSLTIQCQVDSQVTMMFWYRQQPGQSLTLIATANQGSEATYESGFVIDKFPISRPNLTFSTLTVSNMSPEDSSIYLCSVRQGTQPQHFGDGTRLSIL.

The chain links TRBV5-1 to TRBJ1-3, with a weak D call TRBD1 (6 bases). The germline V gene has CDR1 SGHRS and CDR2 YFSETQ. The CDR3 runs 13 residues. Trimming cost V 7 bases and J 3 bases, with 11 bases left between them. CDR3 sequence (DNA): TGCGCCAGCTTAAACAGGGTTGGAAACACCATATATTTT. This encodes CASLNRVGNTIYF.

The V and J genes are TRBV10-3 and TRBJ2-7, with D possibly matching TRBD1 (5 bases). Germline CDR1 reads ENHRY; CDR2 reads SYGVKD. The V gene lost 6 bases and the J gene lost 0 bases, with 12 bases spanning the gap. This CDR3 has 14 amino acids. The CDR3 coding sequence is TGTGCCATCAGCAAGGGGCAGAACTCCTACGAGCAGTACTTC. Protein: CAISKGQNSYEQYF.

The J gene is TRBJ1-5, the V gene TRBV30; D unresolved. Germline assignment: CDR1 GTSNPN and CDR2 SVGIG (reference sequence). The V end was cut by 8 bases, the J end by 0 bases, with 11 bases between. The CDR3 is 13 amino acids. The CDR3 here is CASGPNSNQPQHF. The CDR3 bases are TGTGCCAGCGGACCGAATAGCAATCAGCCCCAGCATTTT. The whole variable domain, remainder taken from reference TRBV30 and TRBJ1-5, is SQTIHQWPATLVQPVGSPLSLECTVEGTSNPNLYWYRQAAGRGLQLLFYSVGIGQISSEVPQNLSASRPQDRQFILSSKKLLLSDSGFYLCASGPNSNQPQHFGDGTRLSIL.

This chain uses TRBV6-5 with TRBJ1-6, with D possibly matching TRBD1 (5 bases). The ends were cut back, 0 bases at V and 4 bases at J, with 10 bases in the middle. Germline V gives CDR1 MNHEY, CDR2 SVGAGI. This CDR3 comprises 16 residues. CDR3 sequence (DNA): TGTGCCAGCAGTTACTCGAACAGGCGATATAATTCACCCCTCCACTTT. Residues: CASSYSNRRYNSPLHF.

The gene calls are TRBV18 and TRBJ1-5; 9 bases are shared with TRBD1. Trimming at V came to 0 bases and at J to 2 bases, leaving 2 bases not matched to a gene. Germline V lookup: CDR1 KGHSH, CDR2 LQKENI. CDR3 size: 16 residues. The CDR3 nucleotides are TGTGCCAGCTCACCACCTGGGGACAGGGGCAATCAGCCCCAGCATTTT. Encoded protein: CASSPPGDRGNQPQHF.

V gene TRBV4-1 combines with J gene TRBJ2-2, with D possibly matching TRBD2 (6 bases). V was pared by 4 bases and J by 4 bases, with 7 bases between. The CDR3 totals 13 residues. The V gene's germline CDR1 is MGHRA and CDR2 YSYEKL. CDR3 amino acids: CASSLGSTGELFF. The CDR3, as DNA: TGCGCCAGCAGCCTCGGGAGCACCGGGGAGCTGTTTTTT.

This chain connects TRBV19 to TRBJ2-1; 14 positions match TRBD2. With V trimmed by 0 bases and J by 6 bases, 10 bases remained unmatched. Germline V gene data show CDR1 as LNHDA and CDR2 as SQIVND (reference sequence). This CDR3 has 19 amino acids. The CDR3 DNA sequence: TGTGCCAGTAGTATAGATCCTCCGGGACTAGCGGGAGAGGGCAATGAGCAGTTCTTC. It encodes CASSIDPPGLAGEGNEQFF.

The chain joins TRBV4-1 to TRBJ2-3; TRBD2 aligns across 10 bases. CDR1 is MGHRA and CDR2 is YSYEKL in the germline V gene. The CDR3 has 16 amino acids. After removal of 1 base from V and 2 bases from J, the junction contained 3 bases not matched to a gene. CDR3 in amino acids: CASSQGLAGATDTQYF. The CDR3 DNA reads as TGCGCCAGCAGCCAAGGTCTAGCGGGGGCCACAGATACGCAGTATTTT.

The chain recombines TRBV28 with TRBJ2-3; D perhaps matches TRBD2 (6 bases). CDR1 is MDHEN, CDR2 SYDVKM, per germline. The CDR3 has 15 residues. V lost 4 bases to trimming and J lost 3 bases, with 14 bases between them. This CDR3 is CASSSLSGATDTQYF. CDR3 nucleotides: TGTGCCAGCAGTTCCCTTTCGGGAGCAACAGATACGCAGTATTTT.

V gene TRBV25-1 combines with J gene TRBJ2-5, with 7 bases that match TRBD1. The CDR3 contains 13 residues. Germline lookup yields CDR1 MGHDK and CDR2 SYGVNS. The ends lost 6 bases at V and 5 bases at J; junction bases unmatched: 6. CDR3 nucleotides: TGTGCCAGCAGCTCACAGGGGACGGAGACCCAGTACTTC. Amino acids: CASSSQGTETQYF.

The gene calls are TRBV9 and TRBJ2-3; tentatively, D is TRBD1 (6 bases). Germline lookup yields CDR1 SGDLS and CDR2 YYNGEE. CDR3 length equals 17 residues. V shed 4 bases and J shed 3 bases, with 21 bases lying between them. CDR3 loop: CASSQRWGRSFTDTQYF. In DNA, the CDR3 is TGTGCCAGCAGCCAGCGGTGGGGGCGGTCCTTTACAGATACGCAGTATTTT.

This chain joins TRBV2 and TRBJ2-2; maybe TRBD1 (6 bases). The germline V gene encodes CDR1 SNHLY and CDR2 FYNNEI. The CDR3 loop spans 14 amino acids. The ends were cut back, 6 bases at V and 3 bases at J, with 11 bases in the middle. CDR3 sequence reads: CASREDSYTGELFF. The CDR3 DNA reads TGTGCCAGCAGGGAGGACAGTTACACCGGGGAGCTGTTTTTT.

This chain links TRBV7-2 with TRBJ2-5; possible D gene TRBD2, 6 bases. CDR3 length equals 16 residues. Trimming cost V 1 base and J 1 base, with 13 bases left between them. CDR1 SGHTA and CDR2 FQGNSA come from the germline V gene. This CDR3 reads CASSLGAAGLQETQYF. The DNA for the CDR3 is TGTGCCAGCAGCTTAGGGGCAGCGGGCCTCCAAGAGACCCAGTACTTC. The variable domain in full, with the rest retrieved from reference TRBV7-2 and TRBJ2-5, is GAGVSQSPSNKVTEKGKDVELRCDPISGHTALYWYRQSLGQGLEFLIYFQGNSAPDKSGLPSDRFSAERTGGSVSTLTIQRTQQEDSAVYLCASSLGAAGLQETQYFGPGTRLLVL.

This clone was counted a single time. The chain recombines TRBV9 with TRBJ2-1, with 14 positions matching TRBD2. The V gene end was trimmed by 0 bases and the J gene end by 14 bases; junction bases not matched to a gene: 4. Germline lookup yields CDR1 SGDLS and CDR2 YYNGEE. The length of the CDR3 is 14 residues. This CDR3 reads CASSVEGLAGGEFF. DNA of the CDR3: TGTGCCAGCAGCGTAGAAGGACTAGCGGGGGGAGAGTTCTTC. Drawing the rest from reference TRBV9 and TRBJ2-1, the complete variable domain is DSGVTQTPKHLITATGQRVTLRCSPRSGDLSVYWYQQSLDQGLQFLIQYYNGEERAKGNILERFSAQQFPDLHSELNLSSLELGDSALYFCASSVEGLAGGEFFGPGTRLTVL.

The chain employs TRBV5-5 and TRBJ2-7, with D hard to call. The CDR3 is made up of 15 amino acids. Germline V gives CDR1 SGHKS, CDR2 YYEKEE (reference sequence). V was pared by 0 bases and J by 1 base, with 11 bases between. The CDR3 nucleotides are TGTGCCAGCAGCTTGGGCCCCGGTGGTTCCTACGAGCAGTACTTC. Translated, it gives CASSLGPGGSYEQYF.

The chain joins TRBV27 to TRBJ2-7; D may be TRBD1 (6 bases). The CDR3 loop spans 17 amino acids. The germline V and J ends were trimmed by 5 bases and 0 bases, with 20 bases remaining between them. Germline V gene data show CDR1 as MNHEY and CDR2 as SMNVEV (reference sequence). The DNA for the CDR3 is TGTGCCAGCAGTCAGTCCAGGGGAAACCCGGGCTCCTACGAGCAGTACTTC. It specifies CASSQSRGNPGSYEQYF.

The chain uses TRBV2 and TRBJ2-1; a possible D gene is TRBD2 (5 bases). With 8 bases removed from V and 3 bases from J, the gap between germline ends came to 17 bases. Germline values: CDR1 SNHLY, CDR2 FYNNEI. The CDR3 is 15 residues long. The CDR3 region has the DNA TGTGCCAGCTTCTTCCAGCGGAGATTCTACAATGAGCAGTTCTTC. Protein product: CASFFQRRFYNEQFF.

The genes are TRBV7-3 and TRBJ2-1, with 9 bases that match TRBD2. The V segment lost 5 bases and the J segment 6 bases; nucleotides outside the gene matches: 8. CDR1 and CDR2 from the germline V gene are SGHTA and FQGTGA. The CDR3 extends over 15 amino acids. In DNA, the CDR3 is TGTGCCAGCAGCGCTCTAGCGGGGTACGGCAATGAGCAGTTCTTC. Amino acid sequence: CASSALAGYGNEQFF.

The CDR3 nucleotides are TGCGCCAGCAGCTTGCAAACAGGGGAGAAACTGTTTTTT. Protein product: CASSLQTGEKLFF. This chain joins TRBV5-1 and TRBJ1-4; 7 nucleotides align to TRBD1. After removal of 1 base from V and 11 bases from J, the junction contained 5 bases not matched to a gene. Germline CDR1 and CDR2: SGHRS and YFSETQ. The CDR3 has 13 amino acids. Full variable domain (remainder filled in from reference TRBV5-1 and TRBJ1-4): KAGVTQTPRYLIKTRGQQVTLSCSPISGHRSVSWYQQTPGQGLQFLFEYFSETQRNKGNFPGRFSGRQFSNSRSEMNVSTLELGDSALYLCASSLQTGEKLFFGSGTQLSVL.

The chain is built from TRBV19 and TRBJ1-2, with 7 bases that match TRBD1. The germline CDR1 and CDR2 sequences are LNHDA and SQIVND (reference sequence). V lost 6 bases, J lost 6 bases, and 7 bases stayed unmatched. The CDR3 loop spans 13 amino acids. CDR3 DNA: TGTGCCAGTAGGATAACAGGGGAGGATGGCTACACCTTC. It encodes CASRITGEDGYTF.

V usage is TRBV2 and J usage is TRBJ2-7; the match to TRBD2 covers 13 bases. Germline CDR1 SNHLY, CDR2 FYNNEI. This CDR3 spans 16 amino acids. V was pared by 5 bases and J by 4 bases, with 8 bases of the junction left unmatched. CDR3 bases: TGTGCCAGCAGTTTTGGACTAGCGGGAGCGTGGTACGAGCAGTACTTC. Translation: CASSFGLAGAWYEQYF.

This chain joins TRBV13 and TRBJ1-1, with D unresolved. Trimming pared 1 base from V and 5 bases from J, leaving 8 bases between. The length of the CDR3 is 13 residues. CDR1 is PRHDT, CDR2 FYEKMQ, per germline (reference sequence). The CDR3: CASSLVPGTEAFF. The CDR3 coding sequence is TGTGCCAGCAGCTTAGTGCCGGGAACTGAAGCTTTCTTT. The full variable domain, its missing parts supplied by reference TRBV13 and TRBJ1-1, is AAGVIQSPRHLIKEKRETATLKCYPIPRHDTVYWYQQGPGQDPQFLISFYEKMQSDKGSIPDRFSAQQFSDYHSELNMSSLELGDSALYFCASSLVPGTEAFFGQGTRLTVV.

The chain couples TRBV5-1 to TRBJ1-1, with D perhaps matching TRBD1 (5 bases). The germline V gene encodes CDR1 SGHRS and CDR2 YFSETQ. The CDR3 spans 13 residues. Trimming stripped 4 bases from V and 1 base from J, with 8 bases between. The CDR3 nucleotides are TGCGCCAGCAGCATCGGACAGAACACTGAAGCTTTCTTT. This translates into CASSIGQNTEAFF.